One and the same sample provided the 21 T cell receptor beta chains below, sequenced in a study of cytomegalovirus exposure and HLA in healthy donors. Use of 60 Vbeta and 13 Jbeta primers characterized the PCR. Assay: immunoSEQ multiplex PCR; the TCRdb copy retains only in-frame clones and omits some. In the table there are about 150,000 clones, about 80% of which are singletons. Material for sequencing was PBMCs. The receptors here all came from a woman aged 40 to 50 in good health and CMV-seronegative.

The DNA for the CDR3 is TGCAGCGCTAGCGGGAGGGATGGATGGGCCGGGGAGCTGTTTTTT. Amino acid sequence: CSASGRDGWAGELFF. This rearrangement joins TRBV29-1 to TRBJ2-2, with 12 bases identical to TRBD2. From germline, CDR1 is SQVTM and CDR2 ANQGSEA. With V trimmed by 7 bases and J by 6 bases, 9 bases remained unmatched. CDR3 length: 15 residues.

This clone occurred once. This rearrangement joins TRBV11-2 to TRBJ2-4; 12 positions agree with TRBD1. Germline CDR1 and CDR2: SGHAT and FQNNGV. The J segment lost 3 bases and the V segment lost 5 bases, leaving 14 bases of the junction unmatched. CDR3 size: 19 residues. The CDR3 DNA sequence: TGTGCCAGCAGCGGCTACGGGACAGGGGGCAATTGGGGCAAAAACATTCAGTACTTC. Its protein product is CASSGYGTGGNWGKNIQYF.

The chain is built from TRBV4-3 and TRBJ2-7; no clear D. Trimming took off 0 bases at V and 2 bases at J, with 11 bases between the two ends. The CDR3 loop spans 15 amino acids. Germline V gene sequence: CDR1 LGHNA, CDR2 YSLEER. This CDR3 reads CASSQEWPTTYEQYF. The CDR3 nucleotides are TGCGCCAGCAGCCAAGAATGGCCAACCACCTACGAGCAGTACTTC.

The chain combines TRBV28 with TRBJ1-2, with 8 bases that match TRBD1. Per germline, CDR1 MDHEN and CDR2 SYDVKM. The CDR3 spans 15 residues. The ends lost 5 bases at V and 5 bases at J; junction bases unmatched: 10. The CDR3 nucleotides are TGTGCCAGCAGTCTCCCCCCCGGGACAGGTTATGGCTACACCTTC. This codes for CASSLPPGTGYGYTF.

The rearrangement links TRBV9 to TRBJ2-3; perhaps TRBD1 as D (6 bases). Per the germline V gene, CDR1 is SGDLS and CDR2 is YYNGEE. The CDR3 extends over 16 amino acids. V was pared by 0 bases and J by 0 bases, with 11 bases between. CDR3 DNA sequence: TGTGCCAGCAGCGTAGGGCAGGGGTGGAGCACAGATACGCAGTATTTT. Translating it yields CASSVGQGWSTDTQYF. The variable domain in full, completed from reference TRBV9 and TRBJ2-3, reads DSGVTQTPKHLITATGQRVTLRCSPRSGDLSVYWYQQSLDQGLQFLIQYYNGEERAKGNILERFSAQQFPDLHSELNLSSLELGDSALYFCASSVGQGWSTDTQYFGPGTRLTVL.

CDR3 loop: CASSSHGGGTYEQYF. CDR3 bases: TGTGCCAGCAGCTCCCATGGGGGGGGCACCTACGAGCAGTACTTC. The V gene is TRBV7-2, the J gene TRBJ2-7, with a weak D call TRBD2 (7 bases). The CDR3 has 15 residues. The V gene lost 4 bases and the J gene lost 2 bases, with 15 bases spanning the gap. CDR1 SGHTA and CDR2 FQGNSA come from the germline V gene.

This clone was seen a few times. The V gene is TRBV2, the J gene TRBJ2-7, with TRBD1 as a possible D gene (5 bases). V lost 8 bases, J lost 2 bases, and 10 bases lay in between. The CDR3 has 12 residues. Germline V gene sequence: CDR1 SNHLY, CDR2 FYNNEI. CDR3 nucleotides: TGTGCCAGCGACAGTATAACCTACGAGCAGTACTTC. Protein product: CASDSITYEQYF.

The rearrangement links TRBV7-3 to TRBJ2-1; D perhaps matches TRBD2 (6 bases). CDR1 and CDR2 from the germline V gene are SGHTA and FQGTGA. V gave up 3 bases and J gave up 7 bases, with 16 bases separating them. The CDR3 spans 15 residues. The CDR3 loop is CASSLGTPFGNEQFF. In nucleotides, the CDR3 is TGTGCCAGCAGCTTGGGGACTCCCTTTGGAAATGAGCAGTTCTTC.

This clone appeared a single time. The chain couples TRBV18 to TRBJ2-7; 15 bases match TRBD2. Trimming cost V 4 bases and J 4 bases; bases outside gene matches: 5. Germline V CDR1 and CDR2: KGHSH, LQKENI. The CDR3 length is 16 residues. CDR3 region: CASSRPGTSGGYEQYF. The CDR3 nucleotides are TGTGCCAGCTCACGACCCGGGACTAGCGGGGGGTACGAGCAGTACTTC. The full variable domain, rest sourced from reference TRBV18 and TRBJ2-7, is NAGVMQNPRHLVRRRGQEARLRCSPMKGHSHVYWYRQLPEEGLKFMVYLQKENIIDESGMPKERFSAEFPKEGPSILRIQQVVRGDSAAYFCASSRPGTSGGYEQYFGPGTRLTVT.

The CDR3 DNA follows: TGTGCCAGCAGCTTAGAAATAGCGGGAGTTGGGACCCAGTACTTC. Protein sequence: CASSLEIAGVGTQYF. V is TRBV11-1 and J is TRBJ2-5; 9 bases are shared with TRBD2. V gave up 1 base and J gave up 7 bases; unmatched junction bases: 7. From germline, CDR1 is SGHAT and CDR2 FQDESV (reference sequence). The CDR3 is made up of 15 amino acids.

The chain uses TRBV15 and TRBJ2-7, with D maybe TRBD1 (6 bases). CDR3 length: 17 amino acids. V lost 3 bases and J lost 2, with 20 bases in between. Germline V CDR1 and CDR2: LNHNV, YYDKDF (reference sequence). CDR3 DNA sequence: TGTGCCACCAGCAGTGAAAACTGGACAGATTTTACCTACGAGCAGTACTTC. Protein sequence: CATSSENWTDFTYEQYF. The entire variable domain, with the rest obtained from reference TRBV15 and TRBJ2-7, is as follows: DAMVIQNPRYQVTQFGKPVTLSCSQTLNHNVMYWYQQKSSQAPKLLFHYYDKDFNNEADTPDNFQSRRPNTSFCFLDIRSPGLGDTAMYLCATSSENWTDFTYEQYFGPGTRLTVT.

The V gene is TRBV4-3, the J gene TRBJ2-2; the D is unclear. The germline CDR1 and CDR2 sequences are LGHNA and YSLEER. The CDR3 is 16 amino acids. V gave up 2 bases and J gave up 0 bases, with 10 bases separating them. CDR3 in DNA: TGCGCCAGCAGCCAACGTCTTCAGGCGAACACCGGGGAGCTGTTTTTT. Its protein is CASSQRLQANTGELFF.

This rearrangement joins TRBV7-8 to TRBJ2-2; TRBD2 might be the D (5 bases). Germline CDR1 and CDR2: SGHVS and FQNEAQ. The CDR3 sequence is 13 residues long. V was shortened by 6 bases and J by 4 bases, with 9 bases between the two germline ends. CDR3 nucleotides: TGTGCCAGCAGATCTACTAGCACCGGGGAGCTGTTTTTT. Amino acids: CASRSTSTGELFF.

The rearrangement links TRBV9 to TRBJ2-5, with 13 bases that match TRBD2. After removal of 3 bases from V and 2 bases from J, the junction contained 1 base not matched to a gene. In germline, CDR1 is SGDLS, CDR2 YYNGEE. CDR3 length: 15 residues. The CDR3 reads CASSETSGGQETQYF. The CDR3 nucleotides are TGTGCCAGCAGCGAGACTAGCGGGGGGCAAGAGACCCAGTACTTC.

A few counts support this clone. The gene calls are TRBV5-8 and TRBJ2-4; D may be TRBD1 (6 bases). Trimming cost V 4 bases and J 4 bases, with 15 bases left between them. Looked up from germline, CDR1 is SGHTS and CDR2 is YDEGEE. The CDR3 has 15 residues. The DNA for the CDR3 is TGTGCCAGCAGCCCGCAGGGGTCCAAGAAAAACATTCAGTACTTC. Amino acid sequence: CASSPQGSKKNIQYF.

The gene calls are TRBV19 and TRBJ2-2, with D uncertain. The CDR3 covers 15 residues. The germline CDR1 and CDR2 sequences are LNHDA and SQIVND (reference sequence). The V and J ends lost 4 bases and 0 bases respectively, with 9 bases between them. CDR3 loop: CASSKTGTNTGELFF. CDR3 sequence (DNA): TGTGCCAGTAGTAAGACGGGTACGAACACCGGGGAGCTGTTTTTT. The whole variable domain, remainder taken from reference TRBV19 and TRBJ2-2, is DGGITQSPKYLFRKEGQNVTLSCEQNLNHDAMYWYRQDPGQGLRLIYYSQIVNDFQKGDIAEGYSVSREKKESFPLTVTSAQKNPTAFYLCASSKTGTNTGELFFGEGSRLTVL.

The chain recombines TRBV5-1 with TRBJ1-1, with D hard to call. Trimming removed 4 bases at V and 4 bases at J, with 8 bases between. The V gene's germline CDR1 is SGHRS and CDR2 YFSETQ. This CDR3 is 12 amino acids long. The CDR3 is CASSLPSTEAFF. Here the CDR3 DNA reads TGCGCCAGCAGCCTACCTAGCACTGAAGCTTTCTTT.

The chain joins TRBV5-4 to TRBJ2-3, with 7 positions matching TRBD2. Germline loops: CDR1 SGHNT, CDR2 YYREEE (reference sequence). This CDR3 has 14 amino acids. Trimming took 5 bases from V and 4 from J; bases not matched to a gene: 7. The CDR3 sequence: CASRSGGVADTQYF. The CDR3 region has the DNA TGTGCCAGCAGGAGTGGGGGGGTTGCAGATACGCAGTATTTT.

The chain recombines TRBV27 with TRBJ2-2, with a weak D call TRBD1 (6 bases). The V gene's germline CDR1 is MNHEY and CDR2 SMNVEV (reference sequence). V lost 5 bases, J lost 1 base, and 8 bases lay in between. The CDR3 runs to 14 residues. The DNA of the CDR3 is TGTGCCAGCAGTCCGGGACAGAACACCGGGGAGCTGTTTTTT. Its protein is CASSPGQNTGELFF.

This clone showed up just once. CDR3 sequence: CASSPGRSYGYTF. CDR3 nucleotide sequence: TGTGCCAGCAGCCCCGGTAGATCCTATGGCTACACCTTC. The genes are TRBV7-9 and TRBJ1-2, with D uncertain. Trimming cost V 5 bases and J 4 bases, with 11 bases left between them. The CDR3 totals 13 residues. From germline, CDR1 is SEHNR and CDR2 FQNEAQ (reference sequence).

This clone was seen more than once but under ten times. The chain recombines TRBV10-3 with TRBJ2-3; maybe TRBD2 (5 bases). The germline V gene has CDR1 ENHRY and CDR2 SYGVKD. This CDR3 has 13 residues. Trimming cost V 8 bases and J 0 bases, with 9 bases left between them. The CDR3 protein is CAISASSTDTQYF. CDR3 nucleotide sequence: TGTGCCATCTCGGCTAGCAGCACAGATACGCAGTATTTT.